These 29 T cell receptor beta chains were all obtained from the same sample, sequenced in a study of vaccination and CD4 T cells after COVID-19. The sample's treatment: approximately nine-day PBMC culture with coronavirus spike peptide pools or control peptides (ViraFEST assay). With the Oncomine TCR Beta short-read assay, DNA from cultured CD4+ T cells was sequenced. TCRdb called the PCR reads again in MiXCR, with one record for every CDR3 protein. The sample carries about 7,100 distinct CDR3 sequences, 60% to 65% recorded once. No antigen is known for these receptors. The sample consisted of CD4+ T cells from blood, cultured in vitro. The receptors here all came from a human donor who had recovered from COVID-19.

The J gene is TRBJ2-7, the V gene TRBV6-1; 7 nucleotides align to TRBD2. CDR3 length: 14 residues. Per the germline V gene, CDR1 is MNHNS and CDR2 is SASEGT. V lost 1 base, J lost 3 bases, and 3 bases stayed unmatched. This CDR3 is CASSEGSGGYEQYF. CDR3 coding DNA: TGTGCCAGCAGTGAAGGGTCGGGAGGCTACGAGCAGTACTTC.

CDR3 sequence (DNA): TGCAGTGCTCCAAGACTAGGTCCCACAGATACGCAGTATTTT. It yields the protein CSAPRLGPTDTQYF. The chain uses TRBV20-1 and TRBJ2-3, with D perhaps TRBD2 (6 bases). V gave up 5 bases and J gave up 2 bases, with 14 bases separating them. The CDR3 consists of 14 residues. CDR1 and CDR2 (germline): DFQATT, SNEGSKA (reference sequence).

This chain joins TRBV7-8 and TRBJ2-2; TRBD2 matches 7 bases. The CDR3 covers 13 residues. The junction had 5 bases not matched to a gene; V was cut back by 8 bases and J by 5 bases. Per the germline V gene, CDR1 is SGHVS and CDR2 is FQNEAQ. This CDR3 reads CASAGLGTGELFF. CDR3 DNA sequence: TGTGCCAGCGCAGGACTAGGTACCGGGGAGCTGTTTTTT.

Within the sample, this clonotype is medium-sized. The chain couples TRBV6-1 to TRBJ2-3; 7 bases map to TRBD2. V shed 6 bases and J 4 bases; nucleotides not matched to a gene: 4. Germline CDR1 is MNHNS and CDR2 is SASEGT. The CDR3 totals 13 residues. CDR3 residues: CASRRTRADTQYF. For the CDR3, the DNA is TGTGCCAGCAGACGGACTAGGGCAGATACGCAGTATTTT.

By proportion, this clonotype is medium-sized. The chain joins TRBV7-2 to TRBJ2-7; 10 positions agree with TRBD2. The trim removed 8 bases at V and 2 bases at J, leaving 9 bases unmatched. Per the germline V gene, CDR1 is SGHTA and CDR2 is FQGNSA. This CDR3 has 15 residues. This CDR3 reads CASGLAGALAYEQYF. CDR3 DNA: TGTGCCAGCGGGCTAGCGGGAGCCCTAGCCTACGAGCAGTACTTC.

This chain uses TRBV2 with TRBJ1-5; 9 bases match TRBD1. CDR3 size: 16 residues. The germline gives CDR1 SNHLY, CDR2 FYNNEI. V dropped 6 bases and J dropped 6; count of bases not matched to a gene: 12. The CDR3 sequence is CASSREGTGFSQPQHF. In nucleotides, the CDR3 is TGTGCCAGCAGCAGAGAGGGGACAGGGTTTAGTCAGCCCCAGCATTTT.

The chain links TRBV20-1 to TRBJ1-1; 7 bases are a match to TRBD1. Germline trimming cut 4 bases from V and 5 bases from J; bases unmatched to any gene: 7. The germline gives CDR1 DFQATT, CDR2 SNEGSKA (reference sequence). CDR3 length equals 13 residues. This CDR3 is CSATEGAETEAFF. CDR3 DNA sequence: TGCAGTGCTACCGAGGGGGCGGAAACTGAAGCTTTCTTT.

The chain employs TRBV2 and TRBJ2-1, with unresolved D. Trimming stripped 7 bases from V and 6 bases from J, with 10 bases between. Per germline, CDR1 SNHLY and CDR2 FYNNEI. The CDR3 length is 12 residues. CDR3 in amino acids: CASNSWGNEQFF. CDR3 bases: TGTGCCAGCAACTCGTGGGGCAATGAGCAGTTCTTC.

This clonotype occurred a few times. The V call is TRBV20-1, the J call TRBJ2-5; D remains unclear. This CDR3 is built from 13 residues. Trimming cost V 5 bases and J 5 bases, with 15 bases left between them. Per germline, CDR1 DFQATT and CDR2 SNEGSKA (reference sequence). The CDR3 DNA is TGCAGTGCTGGCCACGCAATTTCGGAGACCCAGTACTTC. It specifies CSAGHAISETQYF.

J is TRBJ2-3 and V is TRBV20-1; D gene uncertain. The V gene's germline CDR1 is DFQATT and CDR2 SNEGSKA (reference sequence). Trimming cost V 3 bases and J 1 base, with 5 bases left between them. The CDR3 loop spans 12 amino acids. CDR3 sequence (DNA): TGCAGTGCTAGGGTGGGCACAGATACGCAGTATTTT. This encodes CSARVGTDTQYF.

This clonotype occurred a few times. V is TRBV20-1 and J is TRBJ1-5; D uncertain. The CDR3 has 8 amino acids. CDR1 is DFQATT and CDR2 is SNEGSKA in the germline V gene (reference sequence). Trimming shortened V by 5 bases and J by 7 bases, and 0 bases separated the two germline ends. The DNA for the CDR3 is TGCAGTGCTCAGCCCCAGCATTTT. This translates into CSAQPQHF.

There are a few counts of this clonotype. The chain employs TRBV27 and TRBJ2-4; 7 bases are a match to TRBD2. Germline V CDR1 and CDR2: MNHEY, SMNVEV (reference sequence). This CDR3 has 14 residues. V lost 3 bases, J lost 7 bases, and 6 bases stayed unmatched. CDR3 protein: CASSFQLGGNIQYF. In nucleotides, the CDR3 is TGTGCCAGCAGTTTTCAACTGGGGGGGAACATTCAGTACTTC.

V gene TRBV24-1 combines with J gene TRBJ2-3, with D possibly matching TRBD1 (6 bases). The CDR3 extends over 15 amino acids. Trimming cost V 7 bases and J 4 bases, with 17 bases left between them. Germline CDR1 KGHDR, CDR2 SFDVKD. The CDR3: CATREGTPGPDTQYF. The CDR3 bases are TGTGCCACCAGAGAGGGGACACCTGGGCCAGATACGCAGTATTTT.

The chain joins TRBV18 to TRBJ2-3; D possibly corresponds to TRBD2 (6 bases). Per the germline V gene, CDR1 is KGHSH and CDR2 is LQKENI. The ends were cut back, 3 bases at V and 1 base at J, with 14 bases in the middle. There are 16 residues in the CDR3. The DNA of the CDR3 is TGTGCCAGCTCACCGGGTTCCGCTAGCGGCACAGATACGCAGTATTTT. Protein sequence: CASSPGSASGTDTQYF.

This chain joins TRBV5-4 and TRBJ2-7; 9 bases align to TRBD1. Trimming took 5 bases from V and 2 from J; bases not matched to a gene: 8. The CDR3 runs to 15 residues. Germline assignment: CDR1 SGHNT and CDR2 YYREEE (reference sequence). CDR3 DNA sequence: TGTGCCAGCAGATCGGGACAGGGATCCACCTACGAGCAGTACTTC. As protein: CASRSGQGSTYEQYF.

This clonotype has a handful of counts. The chain has TRBV21-1 and TRBJ1-5; TRBD1 was called by the table and not checked on the DNA. TRBV21-1 is tagged as a pseudogene. This CDR3 has 16 amino acids. The CDR3 loop is CASANTQGGCNQPQHF. The DNA of the CDR3 is TGTGCCAGCGCCAATACTCAGGGGGGATGCAATCAGCCCCAGCATTTT.

This clonotype was counted between two and nine times. The chain employs TRBV19 and TRBJ1-5; D uncertain. Trimming removed 3 bases at V and 6 bases at J, with 6 bases between. The CDR3 is 12 residues long. CDR1 is LNHDA and CDR2 is SQIVND in the germline V gene (reference sequence). CDR3 nucleotides: TGTGCCAGTAGTATGGAGGTTCAGCCCCAGCATTTT. Protein product: CASSMEVQPQHF.

This clonotype was recorded once. The chain employs TRBV6-5 and TRBJ1-4; D unresolved. Trimming left V 1 base short and J 8 bases short, with 11 bases between. Per the germline V gene, CDR1 is MNHEY and CDR2 is SVGAGI. The CDR3 is made up of 14 amino acids. In DNA, the CDR3 is TGTGCCAGCAGTTACTATAGGACTGACGAAAAACTGTTTTTT. Translating gives CASSYYRTDEKLFF.

Only a few counts were recorded for this clonotype. The V call is TRBV6-1, the J call TRBJ1-2, with 7 bases matching TRBD1. The CDR3 has 14 residues. Losses at the gene ends were 7 bases for V and 6 bases for J; bases not matched to a gene: 11. Germline CDR1 reads MNHNS; CDR2 reads SASEGT. The CDR3 bases are TGTGCCAGCAACCTACAGGGGAAAACGGATGGCTACACCTTC. This sequence encodes CASNLQGKTDGYTF.

This clonotype was found a few times. The chain carries TRBV27 and TRBJ1-6; TRBD1 might be the D (5 bases). The CDR3 runs to 15 residues. Germline values: CDR1 MNHEY, CDR2 SMNVEV (reference sequence). Trimming removed 6 bases from V and 8 bases from J, with 17 bases in between. The CDR3 is CASRPWGSGDSPLHF. CDR3 sequence (DNA): TGTGCCAGCAGACCCTGGGGCAGCGGGGATTCACCCCTCCACTTT.

This clonotype was seen a handful of times. The DNA for the CDR3 is TGTGCCAGCAGCCGACAGGGTACCGATCAGCCCCAGCATTTT. Its protein is CASSRQGTDQPQHF. V usage is TRBV2 and J usage is TRBJ1-5; 7 bases are a match to TRBD1. The CDR3 is made up of 14 amino acids. V shed 6 bases, J shed 5 bases, and the junction held 7 bases outside the gene matches. From germline, CDR1 is SNHLY and CDR2 FYNNEI.

The chain links TRBV20-1 to TRBJ2-5; the match to TRBD2 covers 8 bases. The CDR3 runs to 16 residues. The V gene end was trimmed by 0 bases and the J gene end by 4 bases; junction bases not matched to a gene: 10. Per germline, CDR1 DFQATT and CDR2 SNEGSKA (reference sequence). The CDR3 DNA is TGCAGTGCTAGAGATCAAGCGGGAGAGGTAGCAGAGACCCAGTACTTC. Translated: CSARDQAGEVAETQYF.

The gene calls are TRBV7-3 and TRBJ1-5; TRBD1 might be the D (6 bases). Germline CDR1 reads SGHTA; CDR2 reads FQGTGA. The CDR3 length is 13 residues. Trimming stripped 5 bases from V and 4 bases from J, with 9 bases between. The CDR3, as DNA: TGTGCCAGCAGCCCGGACAGAAATCAGCCCCAGCATTTT. Its protein is CASSPDRNQPQHF.

This clonotype came up a few times. The genes are TRBV20-1 and TRBJ1-6, with unresolved D. The germline V gene encodes CDR1 DFQATT and CDR2 SNEGSKA (reference sequence). The CDR3 is made up of 14 amino acids. Trimming took off 2 bases at V and 0 bases at J, with 5 bases between the two ends. CDR3 loop: CSARLSSYNSPLHF. The DNA of the CDR3 is TGCAGTGCTAGATTAAGCTCCTATAATTCACCCCTCCACTTT.

This rearrangement joins TRBV7-2 to TRBJ1-2; D is uncertain. The CDR3 totals 12 residues. Trimming pared 5 bases from V and 8 bases from J, leaving 12 bases between. The germline V gene encodes CDR1 SGHTA and CDR2 FQGNSA. CDR3 protein: CASSPDAVGYTF. For the CDR3, the DNA is TGTGCCAGCAGCCCGGACGCGGTGGGCTACACCTTC. Variable domain in full (rest from reference TRBV7-2 and TRBJ1-2): GAGVSQSPSNKVTEKGKDVELRCDPISGHTALYWYRQSLGQGLEFLIYFQGNSAPDKSGLPSDRFSAERTGGSVSTLTIQRTQQEDSAVYLCASSPDAVGYTFGSGTRLTVV.

The DNA for the CDR3 is TGTGCCAGCAGCCCCCGTGATTACAATGAGCAGTTCTTC. Protein product: CASSPRDYNEQFF. The genes are TRBV14 and TRBJ2-1; D gene uncertain. Trimming cost V 4 bases and J 4 bases, with 8 bases left between them. The CDR3 is 13 amino acids. Germline V CDR1 and CDR2: SGHDN, FVKESK.

The gene calls are TRBV5-8 and TRBJ1-5; no firm D call. The CDR3 covers 14 residues. The germline V gene encodes CDR1 SGHTS and CDR2 YDEGEE. V gave up 1 base and J gave up 4 bases, with 9 bases separating them. CDR3 protein: CASSLRTPNQPQHF. The CDR3 region has the DNA TGTGCCAGCAGCTTGCGAACACCAAATCAGCCCCAGCATTTT. Supplemented by reference TRBV5-8 and TRBJ1-5, the full variable domain reads EAGVTQSPTHLIKTRGQQATLRCSPISGHTSVYWYQQALGLGLQFLLWYDEGEERNRGNFPPRFSGRQFPNYSSELNVNALELEDSALYLCASSLRTPNQPQHFGDGTRLSIL.

The chain joins TRBV7-9 to TRBJ1-4, with unresolved D. V was shortened by 8 bases and J by 7 bases, with 14 bases between the two germline ends. Looked up from germline, CDR1 is SEHNR and CDR2 is FQNEAQ (reference sequence). The CDR3 contains 13 residues. CDR3 in DNA: TGTGCCAGCTCGGGTTATCAACTTGAAAAACTGTTTTTT. Encoded protein: CASSGYQLEKLFF.

J is TRBJ2-4 and V is TRBV28, with 11 bases matching TRBD2. Germline assignment: CDR1 MDHEN and CDR2 SYDVKM. Trimming cost V 4 bases and J 1 base; bases outside gene matches: 12. The CDR3 is 19 amino acids. The CDR3 DNA reads TGTGCCAGCAGTTCCAATTATAAACTAGCGGGAGTTGCCAAAAACATTCAGTACTTC. It yields the protein CASSSNYKLAGVAKNIQYF. Using reference TRBV28 and TRBJ2-4 for the parts outside the CDR3, the full variable domain is DVKVTQSSRYLVKRTGEKVFLECVQDMDHENMFWYRQDPGLGLRLIYFSYDVKMKEKGDIPEGYSVSREKKERFSLILESASTNQTSMYLCASSSNYKLAGVAKNIQYFGAGTRLSVL.